This T cell receptor (beta chain) is drawn from a study of T cell repertoires in cytomegalovirus infection. Study summary: Both CMV infection and a matching HLA type were indicated by public TCR beta signatures.

This clonotype occurred a few times. The antigen is not known. The CDR3 has 12 amino acids. Germline V gene sequence: CDR1 ENHRY, CDR2 SYGVKD. Trimming removed 0 bases from V and 4 bases from J, with 1 base in between. General study findings and limits: Pooled public TCR beta family frequency picked out CMV carriers with the relevant HLA. In two of eight donors, the top clonotype was HLA-C-restricted CMV-specific.

MiXCR, applied by TCRdb to the reads, yields one record per CDR3 protein. This sample has approximately 600,000 distinct CDR3 sequences, with roughly 42% found just once. The rearrangement links TRBV10-3 to TRBJ1-5; no clear D gene. This sequence originates from a human donor in good health (CMV status not recorded). Some clones in this sample may be carry-over from other donors' samples. This sample comprised cultured PBMCs, obtained from culture after CMV antigen stimulation. In DNA form, the CDR3 reads TGTGCCATCAGTGAGTCGAATCAGCCCCAGCATTTT. Its translation: CAISESNQPQHF.